The entry below gives a single T cell receptor beta chain sequence along with its context. Its specificity is unknown. The CDR3 has 15 amino acids. Germline CDR1 is LNHDA and CDR2 is SQIVND (reference sequence). Deletions cut 5 bases from V and 0 bases from J, with 10 bases between. These data belong to a study of shared clonotypes between healthy human individuals. Sequencing used immunoSEQ multiplex PCR; TCRdb keeps in-frame clones, though not all of them. This table holds roughly 2,500,000 clones, under 95% found once. Study-wide results and limits: A handful of donors had around 5% of their naive CD4 clonotypes in common.

The receptor was isolated from a man aged 18 to 30 in good health. Some clones in this sample may be carry-over from other donors' samples. This chain links TRBV19 with TRBJ2-2; D perhaps matches TRBD2 (6 bases). Material: naive CD4+ T cells from PBMCs. Sample subset: CD45RA+ positively selected. The CDR3 DNA is TGTGCCAGTAGTCCTAGGACTACGAACACCGGGGAGCTGTTTTTT. As protein: CASSPRTTNTGELFF.